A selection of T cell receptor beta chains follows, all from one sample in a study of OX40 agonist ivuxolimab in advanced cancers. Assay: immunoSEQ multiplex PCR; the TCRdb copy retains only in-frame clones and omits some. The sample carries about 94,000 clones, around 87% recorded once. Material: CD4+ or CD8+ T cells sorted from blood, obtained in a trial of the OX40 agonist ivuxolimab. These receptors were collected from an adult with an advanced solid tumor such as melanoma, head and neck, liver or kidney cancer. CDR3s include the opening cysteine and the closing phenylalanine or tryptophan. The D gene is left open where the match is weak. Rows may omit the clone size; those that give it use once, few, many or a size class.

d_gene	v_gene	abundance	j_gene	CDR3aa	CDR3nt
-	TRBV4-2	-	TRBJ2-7	CASSQVTAGEQYF	TGTGCCAGCAGCCAAGTGACAGCGGGCGAGCAGTACTTC
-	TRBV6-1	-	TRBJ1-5	CASRLQEAQHF	TGTGCCAGCAGGTTACAGGAGGCCCAGCATTTT
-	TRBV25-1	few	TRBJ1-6	CASQMAAHYNSPLHF	TGTGCCAGCCAGATGGCAGCCCACTATAATTCACCCCTCCACTTT
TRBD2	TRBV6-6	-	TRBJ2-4	CASSYSRGGTKNIQYF	TGTGCCAGCAGTTACTCCCGGGGGGGGACGAAAAACATTCAGTACTTC
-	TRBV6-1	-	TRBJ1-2	CASSEARAGYGYTF	TGTGCCAGCAGTGAAGCGCGGGCCGGCTATGGCTACACCTTC
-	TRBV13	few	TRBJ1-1	CASSPRTVNMNTEAFF	TGTGCCAGCAGCCCCCGGACGGTAAACATGAACACTGAAGCTTTCTTT
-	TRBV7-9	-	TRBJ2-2	CASSRPPDTGELFF	TGTGCCAGCAGTCGCCCCCCCGACACCGGGGAGCTGTTTTTT
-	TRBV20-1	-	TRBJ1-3	CSAPLGNTIYF	TGCAGTGCCCCACTTGGAAACACCATATATTTT
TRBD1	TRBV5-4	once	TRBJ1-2	CASSGTRDRGYGYTF	TGTGCCAGCAGCGGAACCCGGGACAGGGGCTATGGCTACACCTTC
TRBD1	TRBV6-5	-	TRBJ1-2	CASQRVGTGGGGYTF	TGTGCCAGCCAGCGTGTGGGGACAGGGGGCGGTGGCTACACCTTC
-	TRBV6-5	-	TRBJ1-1	CASSYSIGRHTEAFF	TGTGCCAGCAGTTACTCGATCGGCCGGCACACTGAAGCTTTCTTT
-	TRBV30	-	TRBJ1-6	CAWRARDGSNSPLHF	TGTGCCTGGCGGGCCCGGGACGGCTCTAATTCACCCCTCCACTTT
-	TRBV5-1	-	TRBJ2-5	CASSPVGIGVETQYF	TGCGCCAGCAGCCCCGTCGGAATAGGGGTAGAGACCCAGTACTTC
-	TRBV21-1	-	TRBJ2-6	CASSKSGRARPTGANVLTF	TGTGCCAGCAGCAAGTCGGGCAGGGCAAGACCCACTGGGGCCAACGTCCTGACTTTC
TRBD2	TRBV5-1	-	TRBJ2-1	CASSSTSGANEQFF	TGCGCCAGCAGCTCAACTAGCGGGGCCAATGAGCAGTTCTTC
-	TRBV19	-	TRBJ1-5	CASTTRGASNQPQHF	TGTGCCAGTACCACCCGGGGGGCCTCCAATCAGCCCCAGCATTTT
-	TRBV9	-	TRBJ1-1	CASSVAPDGNTEAFF	TGTGCCAGCAGCGTAGCTCCGGACGGGAACACTGAAGCTTTCTTT
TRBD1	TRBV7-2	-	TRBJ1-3	CASGTGLNSGNTIYF	TGTGCCAGCGGGACAGGGCTGAACTCTGGAAACACCATATATTTT
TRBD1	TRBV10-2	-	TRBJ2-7	CASRKTGAGYEQYF	TGCGCCAGCAGAAAGACAGGGGCCGGCTACGAGCAGTACTTC
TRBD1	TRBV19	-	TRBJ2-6	CASRRGFLSGANVLTF	TGTGCCAGCCGCAGGGGGTTCCTCTCTGGGGCCAACGTCCTGACTTTC
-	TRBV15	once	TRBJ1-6	CATSRAQTGQGPSPLHF	TGTGCCACCAGCAGAGCCCAGACGGGGCAGGGCCCTTCACCCCTCCACTTT
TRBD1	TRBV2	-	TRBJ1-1	CASKGAGARSGEAFF	TGTGCCAGCAAGGGGGCAGGGGCCCGGAGCGGTGAAGCTTTCTTT
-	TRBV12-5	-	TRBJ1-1	CASGLVGLVELNTEAFF	TGTGCTAGTGGTTTGGTAGGGCTTGTGGAGCTGAACACTGAAGCTTTCTTT
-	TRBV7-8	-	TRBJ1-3	CASSGRTGFGDTIYF	TGTGCCAGCAGCGGACGAACAGGGTTCGGGGACACCATATATTTT
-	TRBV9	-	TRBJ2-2	CASSVEAVPRLTGELFF	TGTGCCAGCAGCGTAGAGGCGGTCCCGCGCCTCACCGGGGAGCTGTTTTTT
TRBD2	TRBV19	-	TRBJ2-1	CASSSQFWGGNEQFF	TGTGCCAGTAGTTCTCAGTTTTGGGGGGGTAATGAGCAGTTCTTC
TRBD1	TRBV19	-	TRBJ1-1	CASSSYTGGRGKTEAFF	TGTGCCAGTAGTTCCTACACAGGGGGCCGGGGGAAAACTGAAGCTTTCTTT
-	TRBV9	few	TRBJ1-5	CASSVGLGDSEHF	TGTGCCAGCAGCGTAGGGTTAGGAGACAGTGAACATTTT
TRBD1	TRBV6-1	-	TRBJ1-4	CASSRTGGNEKLFF	TGTGCCAGCAGCAGGACAGGGGGTAATGAAAAACTGTTTTTT
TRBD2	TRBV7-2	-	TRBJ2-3	CASSLLGGDSTDTQYF	TGTGCCAGCAGCTTACTCGGGGGGGACAGCACAGATACGCAGTATTTT
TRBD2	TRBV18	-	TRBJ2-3	CASSPTSGGGPDTQYF	TGTGCCAGCTCACCTACTAGCGGGGGGGGGCCAGATACGCAGTATTTT
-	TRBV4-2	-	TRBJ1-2	CASSPGEGLGYGYTF	TGTGCCAGCAGCCCAGGCGAGGGCTTGGGCTATGGCTACACCTTC
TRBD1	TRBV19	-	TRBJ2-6	CASSRPGTGAGANVLTF	TGTGCCAGTAGTCGTCCCGGGACAGGGGCTGGGGCCAACGTCCTGACTTTC
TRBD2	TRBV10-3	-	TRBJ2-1	CAISAGVSGGENEQFF	TGTGCCATCAGCGCCGGGGTTAGCGGGGGGGAGAATGAGCAGTTCTTC
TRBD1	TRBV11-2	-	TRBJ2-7	CASSPPGQPPYEQYF	TGTGCCAGCAGCCCACCGGGACAGCCCCCCTACGAGCAGTACTTC
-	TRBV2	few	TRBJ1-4	CASRAGSTNEKLFF	TGTGCCAGCAGAGCAGGGTCAACTAATGAAAAACTGTTTTTT
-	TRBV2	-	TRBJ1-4	CASSESRAGRTEKLFF	TGTGCCAGCAGTGAATCAAGGGCAGGGAGGACAGAAAAACTGTTTTTT
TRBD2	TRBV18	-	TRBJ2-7	CASSPGGVKYF	TGTGCCAGCTCACCCGGGGGGGTGAAGTACTTC
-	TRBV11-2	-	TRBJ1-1	CASSLGVQPNTEAFF	TGTGCCAGCAGCTTAGGGGTACAGCCGAACACTGAAGCTTTCTTT
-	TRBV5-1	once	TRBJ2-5	CASSPAGETQYF	TGCGCCAGCAGCCCGGCGGGGGAGACCCAGTACTTC
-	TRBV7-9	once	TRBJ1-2	CASSPQGKITNYGYTF	TGTGCCAGCAGCCCCCAAGGGAAGATTACTAACTATGGCTACACCTTC
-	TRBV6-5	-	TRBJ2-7	CASGDGYEQYF	TGTGCCAGCGGTGACGGATACGAGCAGTACTTC
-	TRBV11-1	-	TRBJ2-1	CASSQSSGSSYNEQFF	TGTGCCAGCAGCCAATCCTCGGGGAGCTCCTACAATGAGCAGTTCTTC
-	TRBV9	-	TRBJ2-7	CASSATVNSYEQYF	TGTGCCAGCAGCGCAACAGTTAACTCCTACGAGCAGTACTTC
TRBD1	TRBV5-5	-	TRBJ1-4	CASSVGTGQKLFF	TGTGCCAGCAGCGTAGGGACAGGGCAAAAACTGTTTTTT
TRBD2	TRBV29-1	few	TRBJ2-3	CSVSSGGLAAQYF	TGCAGCGTATCTAGCGGGGGGCTTGCGGCGCAGTATTTT
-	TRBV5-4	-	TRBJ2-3	CASSLRRLAEADTQYF	TGTGCCAGCAGCTTACGTCGGCTCGCCGAGGCCGATACGCAGTATTTT
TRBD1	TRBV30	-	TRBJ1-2	CAWSAKGGPRDGYTF	TGTGCCTGGAGTGCCAAAGGGGGCCCCAGGGATGGCTACACCTTC
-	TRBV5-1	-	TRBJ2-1	CASSLDGNNEQFF	TGCGCCAGCAGCTTGGACGGTAACAATGAGCAGTTCTTC
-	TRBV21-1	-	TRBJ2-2	CASWTGEDTGELFF	TGTGCCAGCTGGACAGGGGAGGACACCGGGGAGCTGTTTTTT
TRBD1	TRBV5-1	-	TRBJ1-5	CASSLAINQGVAQHF	TGCGCCAGCAGCCTCGCTATTAATCAGGGGGTGGCCCAGCATTTT
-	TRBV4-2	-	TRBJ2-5	CASSQDPPTGSAQETQYF	TGTGCCAGCAGCCAAGACCCTCCCACAGGGAGTGCCCAAGAGACCCAGTACTTC
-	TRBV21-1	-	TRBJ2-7	CASSKVNREYYEQYF	TGTGCCAGCAGCAAAGTTAACAGGGAATACTACGAGCAGTACTTC
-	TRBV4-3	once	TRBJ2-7	CASSQDTGGVGQQYF	TGCGCCAGCAGCCAAGATACCGGGGGAGTGGGGCAGCAGTACTTC
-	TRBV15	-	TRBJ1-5	CATSRDFGDSNQPQHF	TGTGCCACCAGCAGAGATTTTGGAGATAGCAATCAGCCCCAGCATTTT
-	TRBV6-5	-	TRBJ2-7	CASSQKGGQVQYF	TGTGCCAGCAGTCAGAAAGGGGGGCAGGTGCAGTACTTC
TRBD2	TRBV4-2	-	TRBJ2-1	CASSQGPGLGDNEQFF	TGTGCCAGCAGCCAAGGTCCGGGACTAGGGGACAATGAGCAGTTCTTC
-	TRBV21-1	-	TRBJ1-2	CASSNIYPGTGEGYTF	TGTGCCAGCAGCAACATCTACCCCGGGACAGGAGAGGGCTACACCTTC
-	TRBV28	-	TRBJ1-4	CASTLRGGKLFF	TGTGCCAGCACCCTGCGGGGAGGAAAACTGTTTTTT
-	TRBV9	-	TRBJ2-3	CASSVGGASTDTQYF	TGTGCCAGCAGCGTCGGTGGGGCTAGCACAGATACGCAGTATTTT